The clone carrying this TCR beta chain was counted at least ten times. This record belongs to a study of blood T cell repertoires in COVID-19. About the research overall: Sources were T cells, B-cell-depleted T cells, or PBMCs; the material itself was cDNA or gDNA.

CDR3 length: 15 residues. Per germline, CDR1 SGHTA and CDR2 FQGNSA. Trimming removed 5 bases from V and 0 bases from J, with 11 bases in between. The repertoire was sequenced with immunoSEQ multiplex PCR; TCRdb's copy has only in-frame clones and lacks some. This sample has approximately 53,000 clones, with 83% found just once. Sequenced material: peripheral blood. The receptor's source is a man aged 40-49 years with acute or convalescent COVID-19. The genes are TRBV7-2 and TRBJ1-5; tentative D call: TRBD1 (6 bases). The CDR3 sequence: CASSLEQGSNQPQHF. The CDR3 DNA reads TGTGCCAGCAGCCTCGAACAGGGTAGCAATCAGCCCCAGCATTTT.